This T cell receptor beta chain was sequenced during a study of metastatic and nonmetastatic thyroid tumors. Background on the study: Repertoires were compared across blood and tumor or nodule tissue from malignant and benign thyroid patients. Overall study results and limits: Relative to benign nodules, malignant thyroid tumors were reportedly characterized by significantly elevated TCR beta diversity in blood and tumor.

From the PCR reads, TCRdb re-called clones with MiXCR. The table includes roughly 25,000 clones, about 24% detected once. A note on this clone: Its antigen is still unknown.

Patients underwent thyroid surgery, and none had received any treatment before it. The CDR3 loop spans 15 amino acids. The V gene's germline CDR1 is SGHRS and CDR2 YFSETQ. The V and J ends lost 4 bases and 10 bases, in that order; junction bases with no gene match: 15. The V gene is TRBV5-1, the J gene TRBJ2-3; 7 bases align to TRBD2. This TCR was recovered from a male donor with papillary thyroid cancer or a benign thyroid nodule (not recorded which). Some clones in this sample may be carry-over from other donors' samples. The sequencing sample was made of tumor tissue. The CDR3 loop reads CASSGGVTATASQYF. DNA for the CDR3: TGCGCCAGCAGCGGGGGGGTGACTGCCACAGCTTCGCAGTATTTT.